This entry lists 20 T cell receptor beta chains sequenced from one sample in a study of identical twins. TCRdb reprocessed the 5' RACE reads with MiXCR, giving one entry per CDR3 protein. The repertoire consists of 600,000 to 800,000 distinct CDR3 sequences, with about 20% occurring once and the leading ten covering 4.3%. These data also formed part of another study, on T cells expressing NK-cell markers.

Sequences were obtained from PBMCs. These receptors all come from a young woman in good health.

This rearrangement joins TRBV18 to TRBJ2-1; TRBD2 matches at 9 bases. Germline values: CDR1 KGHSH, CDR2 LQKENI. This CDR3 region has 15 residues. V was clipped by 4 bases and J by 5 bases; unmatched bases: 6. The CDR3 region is CASSRDSGGHNEQFF. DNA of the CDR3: TGTGCCAGCTCACGAGATAGCGGGGGACACAATGAGCAGTTCTTC.

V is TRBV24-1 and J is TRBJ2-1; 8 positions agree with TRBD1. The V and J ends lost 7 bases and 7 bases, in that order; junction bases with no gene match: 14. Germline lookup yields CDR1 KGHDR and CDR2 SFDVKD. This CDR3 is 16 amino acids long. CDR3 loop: CATSEHPGTGNNEQFF. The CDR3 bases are TGTGCCACCAGCGAACACCCCGGGACAGGCAATAATGAGCAGTTCTTC.

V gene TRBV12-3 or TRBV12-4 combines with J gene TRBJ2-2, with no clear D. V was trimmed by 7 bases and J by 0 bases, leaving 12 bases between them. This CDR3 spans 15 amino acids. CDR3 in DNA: TGTGCCAGCACCCCTCGGCTGACGAACACCGGGGAGCTGTTTTTT. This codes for CASTPRLTNTGELFF.

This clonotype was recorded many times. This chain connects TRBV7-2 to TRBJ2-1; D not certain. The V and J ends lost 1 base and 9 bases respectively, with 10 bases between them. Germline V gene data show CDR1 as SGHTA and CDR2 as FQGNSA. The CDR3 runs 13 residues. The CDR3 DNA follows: TGTGCCAGCAGCTTAGTAGACTGGGGTGAGCAGTTCTTC. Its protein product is CASSLVDWGEQFF.

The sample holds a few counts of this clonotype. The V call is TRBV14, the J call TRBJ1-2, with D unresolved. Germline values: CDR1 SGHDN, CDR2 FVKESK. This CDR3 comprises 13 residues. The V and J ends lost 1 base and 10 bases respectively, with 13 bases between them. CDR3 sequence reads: CASSQVTAGDYTF. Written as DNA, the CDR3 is TGTGCCAGCAGCCAAGTAACCGCCGGCGACTACACCTTC.

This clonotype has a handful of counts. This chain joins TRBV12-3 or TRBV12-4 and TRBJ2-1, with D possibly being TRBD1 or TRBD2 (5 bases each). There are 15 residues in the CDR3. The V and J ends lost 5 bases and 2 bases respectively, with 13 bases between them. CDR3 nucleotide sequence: TGTGCCAGCAGTGCTCCGGGACCGCCCTACAATGAGCAGTTCTTC. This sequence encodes CASSAPGPPYNEQFF.

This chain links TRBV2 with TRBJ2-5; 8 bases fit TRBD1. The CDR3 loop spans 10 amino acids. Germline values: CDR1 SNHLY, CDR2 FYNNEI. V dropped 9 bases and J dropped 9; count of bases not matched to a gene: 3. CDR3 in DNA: TGTGCCAGTGACAGGGGCCCCCAGTACTTC. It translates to CASDRGPQYF.

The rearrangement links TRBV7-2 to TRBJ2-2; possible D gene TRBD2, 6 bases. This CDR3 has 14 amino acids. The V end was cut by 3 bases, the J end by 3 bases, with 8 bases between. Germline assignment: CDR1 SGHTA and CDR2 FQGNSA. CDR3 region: CASSFAGHTGELFF. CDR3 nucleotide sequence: TGTGCCAGCAGCTTCGCGGGGCACACCGGGGAGCTGTTTTTT. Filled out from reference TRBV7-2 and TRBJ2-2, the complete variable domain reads GAGVSQSPSNKVTEKGKDVELRCDPISGHTALYWYRQSLGQGLEFLIYFQGNSAPDKSGLPSDRFSAERTGGSVSTLTIQRTQQEDSAVYLCASSFAGHTGELFFGEGSRLTVL.

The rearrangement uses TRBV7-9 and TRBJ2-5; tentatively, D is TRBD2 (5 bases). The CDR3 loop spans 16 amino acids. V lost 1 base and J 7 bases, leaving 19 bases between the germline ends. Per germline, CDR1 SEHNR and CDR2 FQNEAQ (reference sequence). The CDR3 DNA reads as TGTGCCAGCAGCTTAGGTCGCGGACTGGACCGAGGGACCCAGTACTTC. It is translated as CASSLGRGLDRGTQYF. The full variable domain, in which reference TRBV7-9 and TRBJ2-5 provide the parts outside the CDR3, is DTGVSQNPRHKITKRGQNVTFRCDPISEHNRLYWYRQTLGQGPEFLTYFQNEAQLEKSRLLSDRFSAERPKGSFSTLEIQRTEQGDSAMYLCASSLGRGLDRGTQYFGPGTRLLVL.

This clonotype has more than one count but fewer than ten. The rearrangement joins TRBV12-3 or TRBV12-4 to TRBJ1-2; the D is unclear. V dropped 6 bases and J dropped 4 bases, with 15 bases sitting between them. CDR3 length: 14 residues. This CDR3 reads CASSDRTDLYGYTF. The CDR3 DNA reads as TGTGCCAGCAGCGACCGGACGGATCTCTATGGCTACACCTTC.

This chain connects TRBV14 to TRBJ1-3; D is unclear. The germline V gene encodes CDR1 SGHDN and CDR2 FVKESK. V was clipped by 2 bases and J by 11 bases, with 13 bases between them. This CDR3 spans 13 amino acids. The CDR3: CASSQTRTAPIYF. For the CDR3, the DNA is TGTGCCAGCAGCCAAACCCGCACGGCCCCCATATATTTT.

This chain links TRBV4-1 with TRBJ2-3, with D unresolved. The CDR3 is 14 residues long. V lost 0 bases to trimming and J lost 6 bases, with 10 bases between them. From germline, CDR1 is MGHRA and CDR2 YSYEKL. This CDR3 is CASSQDGMGDTQYF. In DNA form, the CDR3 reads TGCGCCAGCAGCCAAGATGGTATGGGCGATACGCAGTATTTT.

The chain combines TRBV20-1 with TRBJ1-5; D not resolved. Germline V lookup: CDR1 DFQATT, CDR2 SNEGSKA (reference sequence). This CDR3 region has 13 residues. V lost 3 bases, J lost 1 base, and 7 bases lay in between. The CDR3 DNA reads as TGCAGTGCTAGTTTGGCCAGCAATCAGCCCCAGCATTTT. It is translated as CSASLASNQPQHF.

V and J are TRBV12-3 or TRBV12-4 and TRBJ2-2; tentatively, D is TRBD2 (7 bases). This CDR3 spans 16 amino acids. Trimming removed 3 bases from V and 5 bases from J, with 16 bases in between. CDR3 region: CASSFPSGGATGELFF. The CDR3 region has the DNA TGTGCCAGCAGTTTTCCTTCGGGGGGCGCGACCGGGGAGCTGTTTTTT.

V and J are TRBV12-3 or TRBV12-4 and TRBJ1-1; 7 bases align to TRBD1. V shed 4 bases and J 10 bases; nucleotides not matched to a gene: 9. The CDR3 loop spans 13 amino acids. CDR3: CASSYRGGYGAFF. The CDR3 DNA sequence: TGTGCCAGCAGTTACAGGGGCGGATACGGAGCTTTCTTT.

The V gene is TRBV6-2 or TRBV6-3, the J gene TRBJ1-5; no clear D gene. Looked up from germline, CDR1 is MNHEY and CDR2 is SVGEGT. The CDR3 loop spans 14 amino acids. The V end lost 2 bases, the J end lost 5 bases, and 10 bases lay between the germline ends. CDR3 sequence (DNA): TGTGCCAGCAGTTACGTTGACCGTGATCAGCCCCAGCATTTT. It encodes CASSYVDRDQPQHF.

The CDR3 loop reads CASSQDHWTTAFF. For the CDR3, the DNA is TGTGCCAGCAGCCAAGATCATTGGACCACCGCTTTCTTT. V and J are TRBV3-1 and TRBJ1-1; D gene uncertain. Trimming removed 0 bases from V and 11 bases from J, with 13 bases in between. Looked up from germline, CDR1 is LGHDT and CDR2 is YNNKEL (reference sequence). This CDR3 contains 13 residues.

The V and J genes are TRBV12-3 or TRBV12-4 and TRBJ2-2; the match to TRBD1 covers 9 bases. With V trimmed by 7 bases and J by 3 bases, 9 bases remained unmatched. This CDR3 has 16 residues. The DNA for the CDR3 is TGTGCCAGCATACTATACGGGACAGGGTACACCGGGGAGCTGTTTTTT. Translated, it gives CASILYGTGYTGELFF.

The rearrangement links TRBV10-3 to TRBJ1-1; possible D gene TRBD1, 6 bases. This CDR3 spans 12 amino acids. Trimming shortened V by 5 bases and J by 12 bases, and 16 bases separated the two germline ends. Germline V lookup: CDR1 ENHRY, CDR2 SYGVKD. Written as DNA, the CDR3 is TGTGCCATCAGTTCTCGACGAGGGGGAACTTTCTTT. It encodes CAISSRRGGTFF.

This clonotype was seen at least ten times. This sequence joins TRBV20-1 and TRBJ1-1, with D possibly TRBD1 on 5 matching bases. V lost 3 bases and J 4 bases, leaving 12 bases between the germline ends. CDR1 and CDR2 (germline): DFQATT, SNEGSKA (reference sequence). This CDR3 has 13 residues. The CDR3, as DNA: TGCAGTGCTAGTCGTCACGGGGGCACTGAAGCTTTCTTT. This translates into CSASRHGGTEAFF.